Shown below are 29 T cell receptor beta chains from a single sample sequenced in a study of OX40 agonist ivuxolimab in advanced cancers. TCRdb's copy holds only in-frame clones and misses some; the assay was immunoSEQ multiplex PCR. This sample has nearly 80,000 clones, with less than 95% found just once. The sequences come from CD4+ or CD8+ T cells sorted from blood, collected in a trial of the OX40 agonist ivuxolimab. Receptors were obtained from an adult with an advanced solid tumor such as melanoma, head and neck, liver or kidney cancer.

V is TRBV5-8 and J is TRBJ2-2; possibly TRBD1 for D (5 bases). Germline V lookup: CDR1 SGHTS, CDR2 YDEGEE. Trimming removed 5 bases at V and 6 bases at J, with 14 bases between. The CDR3 consists of 14 residues. The CDR3 DNA sequence: TGTGCCAGCAGGCCGAGGTCAGGGCCCGGGGAGCTGTTTTTT. Translating it yields CASRPRSGPGELFF.

V is TRBV5-5 and J is TRBJ2-7, with D unresolved. CDR1 is SGHKS, CDR2 YYEKEE, per germline (reference sequence). Trimming left V 4 bases short and J 3 bases short, with 5 bases between. The CDR3 contains 11 residues. The CDR3 protein is CASSRDYEQYF. The CDR3 DNA reads TGTGCCAGCAGCCGCGACTACGAGCAGTACTTC.

The rearrangement joins TRBV5-4 to TRBJ2-1, with TRBD2 as a possible D gene (5 bases). This CDR3 is built from 13 residues. CDR1 SGHNT and CDR2 YYREEE come from the germline V gene (reference sequence). V lost 8 bases to trimming and J lost 9 bases, with 18 bases between them. The CDR3 region has the DNA TGTGCCAGTAAAAATAGCGAGATTCGTGAGCAGTTCTTC. It yields the protein CASKNSEIREQFF.

The chain couples TRBV28 to TRBJ2-7; 8 bases align to TRBD1. The CDR3 has 14 amino acids. V was clipped by 4 bases and J by 2 bases; unmatched bases: 4. The germline V gene has CDR1 MDHEN and CDR2 SYDVKM. The chain's CDR3 is CASSSTGVPYEQYF. In nucleotides, the CDR3 is TGTGCCAGCAGTTCGACAGGGGTCCCCTACGAGCAGTACTTC.

V gene TRBV10-2 combines with J gene TRBJ1-4; D unresolved. Germline values: CDR1 WSHSY, CDR2 SAAADI. CDR3 length: 15 residues. Trimming left V 1 base short and J 7 bases short, with 13 bases between. For the CDR3, the DNA is TGCGCCAGCAGTGAGTATATGGATCGGAGTGAAAAACTGTTTTTT. Amino acid sequence: CASSEYMDRSEKLFF.

This chain uses TRBV7-2 with TRBJ2-7; no firm D call. From germline, CDR1 is SGHTA and CDR2 FQGNSA. V was clipped by 1 base and J by 3 bases, with 1 base between them. The CDR3 has 11 residues. The CDR3 reads CASSLDYEQYF. CDR3 DNA sequence: TGTGCCAGCAGCTTAGACTACGAGCAGTACTTC.

The chain is built from TRBV27 and TRBJ2-1, with 7 nucleotides matching TRBD2. This CDR3 has 18 amino acids. Trimming at V came to 6 bases and at J to 0 bases, leaving 14 bases not matched to a gene. CDR1 and CDR2 from the germline V gene are MNHEY and SMNVEV (reference sequence). The CDR3 DNA follows: TGTGCCAGCAGCCGACGTCTAGCGGAGGGGAGCTCCTACAATGAGCAGTTCTTC. Translation gives CASSRRLAEGSSYNEQFF.

The CDR3 bases are TGTGCCAGCAGTTTAGGGACAGGGGCCACAGATACGCAGTATTTT. This translates into CASSLGTGATDTQYF. V is TRBV28 and J is TRBJ2-3, with 10 positions matching TRBD1. This CDR3 has 15 amino acids. Losses at the gene ends were 2 bases for V and 2 bases for J; bases not matched to a gene: 1. Germline CDR1 MDHEN, CDR2 SYDVKM.

The chain couples TRBV7-8 to TRBJ2-2, with D tentatively TRBD1 (6 bases). Deletions cut 5 bases from V and 2 bases from J, with 9 bases between. The CDR3 runs 14 residues. CDR1 and CDR2 from the germline V gene are SGHVS and FQNEAQ. CDR3 DNA: TGTGCCAGCAGCCAGACAGGAAACACCGGGGAGCTGTTTTTT. This codes for CASSQTGNTGELFF.

The CDR3 nucleotides are TGTGCCAGCAGCTTGGGGGCAGGGGGCAATGAGCAGTTCTTC. Translated, it gives CASSLGAGGNEQFF. The V call is TRBV5-6, the J call TRBJ2-1, with 7 bases that match TRBD1. The CDR3 has 14 amino acids. The trim removed 0 bases at V and 6 bases at J, leaving 3 bases unmatched. Germline V gives CDR1 SGHDT, CDR2 YYEEEE.

The rearrangement links TRBV9 to TRBJ2-5, with TRBD1 identical over 10 bases. The CDR3 length is 15 residues. V lost 2 bases, J lost 5 bases, and 6 bases stayed unmatched. The germline CDR1 and CDR2 sequences are SGDLS and YYNGEE. CDR3 coding DNA: TGTGCCAGCAGCGTGGGGACAGGGGAGTGGGAGACCCAGTACTTC. Amino acid sequence: CASSVGTGEWETQYF.

The V gene is TRBV2, the J gene TRBJ1-6; 9 nucleotides agree with TRBD1. Germline assignment: CDR1 SNHLY and CDR2 FYNNEI. The CDR3 extends over 15 amino acids. V shed 6 bases and J 6 bases; nucleotides not matched to a gene: 6. The CDR3 DNA sequence: TGTGCCAGCAGGCCGGCGGACAGGGGTAATTCACCCCTCCACTTT. It yields the protein CASRPADRGNSPLHF.

The V call is TRBV5-1, the J call TRBJ2-3; D not resolved. V lost 1 base, J lost 2 bases, and 23 bases lay in between. The V gene's germline CDR1 is SGHRS and CDR2 YFSETQ. CDR3 length equals 19 residues. For the CDR3, the DNA is TGCGCCAGCAGCTTGATGAGGACGGCCCGCACTCAGAACACAGATACGCAGTATTTT. Translating it yields CASSLMRTARTQNTDTQYF.

This clone was detected a few times. The rearrangement uses TRBV4-2 and TRBJ2-2; D is possibly TRBD1 (5 bases). The CDR3 loop spans 17 amino acids. CDR1 is LGHNA and CDR2 is YNFKEQ in the germline V gene. V was trimmed by 0 bases and J by 5 bases, leaving 16 bases between them. The DNA of the CDR3 is TGTGCCAGCAGCCAAGATAGTCCAGGCAGGGCTACCGGGGAGCTGTTTTTT. Amino acid sequence: CASSQDSPGRATGELFF.

Here the CDR3 reads CAWTSGADNEQFF. DNA for the CDR3: TGTGCCTGGACTAGCGGGGCTGACAATGAGCAGTTCTTC. The chain uses TRBV30 and TRBJ2-1, with 9 bases that match TRBD2. CDR1 is GTSNPN, CDR2 SVGIG, per germline (reference sequence). The CDR3 consists of 13 residues. With V trimmed by 4 bases and J by 5 bases, 3 bases remained unmatched.

The V call is TRBV27, the J call TRBJ2-1; TRBD2 agrees at 7 bases. CDR1 MNHEY and CDR2 SMNVEV come from the germline V gene (reference sequence). V was clipped by 0 bases and J by 1 base; unmatched bases: 3. This CDR3 has 16 residues. CDR3 sequence reads: CASSLSGGDSYNEQFF. The CDR3 region has the DNA TGTGCCAGCAGTTTATCGGGGGGGGATTCCTACAATGAGCAGTTCTTC.

V is TRBV7-9 and J is TRBJ1-5; unclear D gene. In germline, CDR1 is SEHNR, CDR2 FQNEAQ (reference sequence). The CDR3 has 13 residues. Trimming left V 3 bases short and J 5 bases short, with 8 bases between. The CDR3 region has the DNA TGTGCCAGCAGCTTCGGTAGTGATCAGCCCCAGCATTTT. Encoded protein: CASSFGSDQPQHF.

The CDR3 bases are TGTGCCAGCAGCCATTCAACGGACAGGGTAAATGAAGCTTTCTTT. It encodes CASSHSTDRVNEAFF. J is TRBJ1-1 and V is TRBV7-9; 8 bases match TRBD1. After removal of 5 bases from V and 7 bases from J, the junction contained 12 bases not matched to a gene. The germline gives CDR1 SEHNR, CDR2 FQNEAQ (reference sequence). The CDR3 totals 15 residues.

In the case of this clone: The junction departs from germline at one end; a sequencing error may be responsible. The rearrangement links TRBV27 to TRBJ2-1; perhaps D is TRBD1 or TRBD2 (7 bases each). The germline V gene has CDR1 MNHEY and CDR2 SMNVEV (reference sequence). The CDR3 totals 14 residues. The CDR3 region is CASSLTGTNNEQLF. The CDR3 DNA follows: TGTGCCAGCAGCCTGACAGGGACTAACAATGAGCAGCTCTTC.

The rearrangement joins TRBV6-1 to TRBJ1-5; TRBD1 matches 7 bases. The CDR3 is 14 residues long. With V trimmed by 8 bases and J by 6 bases, 10 bases remained unmatched. Germline CDR1 reads MNHNS; CDR2 reads SASEGT. CDR3 loop: CASWLQGTSQPQHF. CDR3 nucleotides: TGTGCCAGCTGGCTACAGGGGACCAGTCAGCCCCAGCATTTT.

V usage is TRBV19 and J usage is TRBJ2-3; 13 bases fit TRBD2. V shed 5 bases, J shed 3 bases, and the junction held 5 bases outside the gene matches. CDR3 size: 16 residues. Per the germline V gene, CDR1 is LNHDA and CDR2 is SQIVND (reference sequence). The CDR3: CASSVTSGRATDTQYF. CDR3 sequence (DNA): TGTGCCAGTAGTGTAACTAGCGGGAGGGCGACAGATACGCAGTATTTT.

In this sample, this clone turned up a few times. V gene TRBV19 combines with J gene TRBJ1-1; D is perhaps TRBD1 (5 bases). V dropped 6 bases and J dropped 1 base, with 9 bases sitting between them. Germline loops: CDR1 LNHDA, CDR2 SQIVND (reference sequence). This CDR3 has 13 amino acids. This CDR3 is CASSLRENTEAFF. The CDR3 region has the DNA TGTGCCAGTAGCCTCAGGGAGAACACTGAAGCTTTCTTT.

This chain uses TRBV7-6 with TRBJ1-1; the D gene is possibly TRBD1 (5 bases). Trimming removed 4 bases from V and 4 bases from J, with 13 bases in between. Germline CDR1 is SGHVS and CDR2 is FNYEAQ. The CDR3 is 14 amino acids. In nucleotides, the CDR3 is TGTGCCAGCAGCTCTACAGGAGTGGGCACTGAAGCTTTCTTT. It is translated as CASSSTGVGTEAFF.

CDR3 DNA: TGTGCCAGCAGTTCCGGACTAGCTGCAGATACGCAGTATTTT. This translates into CASSSGLAADTQYF. The gene calls are TRBV27 and TRBJ2-3; 8 bases line up with TRBD2. Germline lookup yields CDR1 MNHEY and CDR2 SMNVEV (reference sequence). V was pared by 4 bases and J by 4 bases, with 4 bases of the junction left unmatched. The CDR3 sequence is 14 residues long.

This clone has just one count. The chain carries TRBV19 and TRBJ2-3; the D gene is possibly TRBD2 (5 bases). This CDR3 comprises 17 residues. Trimming shortened V by 1 base and J by 2 bases, and 16 bases separated the two germline ends. CDR1 and CDR2 from the germline V gene are LNHDA and SQIVND (reference sequence). The CDR3 sequence is CASSIGALDTPTDTQYF. The DNA for the CDR3 is TGTGCCAGTAGTATAGGGGCACTAGATACTCCCACAGATACGCAGTATTTT.

J is TRBJ1-1 and V is TRBV2; no reliable D call. CDR3 length: 12 residues. V shed 8 bases and J shed 2 bases, with 9 bases lying between them. Germline V CDR1 and CDR2: SNHLY, FYNNEI. This chain's CDR3 is CASGSANTEAFF. The CDR3 coding sequence is TGTGCCAGCGGATCGGCCAACACTGAAGCTTTCTTT.

The chain employs TRBV19 and TRBJ2-5, with TRBD2 identical over 12 bases. The CDR3 is 17 amino acids. Germline assignment: CDR1 LNHDA and CDR2 SQIVND (reference sequence). J was trimmed by 3 bases and V by 6 bases; bases with no gene match: 11. This chain's CDR3 is CASSFSGTSGLEETQYF. The CDR3 bases are TGTGCCAGTAGCTTCTCCGGGACTAGCGGGCTGGAAGAGACCCAGTACTTC.

The chain recombines TRBV14 with TRBJ2-4, with no clear D. V lost 1 base, J lost 5 bases, and 6 bases lay in between. CDR3 size: 13 residues. Germline assignment: CDR1 SGHDN and CDR2 FVKESK. The CDR3 here is CASSQVIENIQYF. CDR3 sequence (DNA): TGTGCCAGCAGCCAAGTAATCGAAAACATTCAGTACTTC.

As concerns this clone: An end of the junction does not agree with germline; a read error may underlie this. The sample contains more than one DNA sequence encoding this CDR3. The J gene is TRBJ1-6, the V gene TRBV5-3; D is unclear. TRBV5-3 is recorded as an ORF, its role being uncertain. CDR3 length: 14 amino acids. CDR3 amino acids: CARSLETPNSPLHF. The DNA of the CDR3 is TGTGCCAGAAGCTTGGAGACACCAAATTCGCCCCTCCACTTT.